Below are 27 T cell receptor beta chains sequenced from a single sample in a study of coeliac disease. TCRdb's table, derived via immunoSEQ multiplex PCR, lists solely in-frame clones and lacks some. Counted here are more than 2,500 clones, about 49% occurring once; the ten biggest clones make up around 18%. The material sequenced was intraepithelial lymphocytes from the gut. The origin of the receptors is a man between 60 and 75 years old with celiac disease on a gluten-free diet.

This chain uses TRBV5-6 with TRBJ1-2, with 8 bases identical to TRBD1. Trimming cost V 4 bases and J 9 bases; bases outside gene matches: 11. Germline V gives CDR1 SGHDT, CDR2 YYEEEE. This CDR3 comprises 14 residues. The CDR3 loop is CASSLGQGSRSYTF. CDR3 DNA: TGTGCCAGCAGCCTTGGACAGGGCTCGCGGAGCTACACCTTC.

The chain has TRBV29-1 and TRBJ2-3; 11 bases align to TRBD2. The germline V gene encodes CDR1 SQVTM and CDR2 ANQGSEA. CDR3 length equals 16 residues. CDR3 bases: TGCAGTGGAGGCCGAGCTAGCGGGGGGCGGGATAGTACGCAGTATTTT. It encodes CSGGRASGGRDSTQYF.

The CDR3 loop reads CASSSGEGWHQPQHF. The DNA for the CDR3 is TGTGCCAGCAGCTCGGGAGAGGGCTGGCATCAGCCCCAGCATTTT. The V gene is TRBV7-9, the J gene TRBJ1-5; no clear D gene. V was pared by 4 bases and J by 5 bases, with 15 bases between. The germline gives CDR1 SEHNR, CDR2 FQNEAQ (reference sequence). The CDR3 extends over 15 amino acids.

This clone has a handful of counts. Its ends do not fully match the called genes, so a read error is possible. The CDR3 nucleotides are TGTGCCAGCAGTCGCCTACCGAATACCGGGGAGCTGTTTTTT. This translates into CASSRLPNTGELFF. The chain couples TRBV6-5 to TRBJ2-2; D remains ambiguous. The CDR3 contains 14 residues. Germline loops: CDR1 MNHEY, CDR2 SVGAGI.

The chain carries TRBV19 and TRBJ1-2; 7 bases are shared with TRBD1. CDR3 length equals 15 residues. Germline V lookup: CDR1 LNHDA, CDR2 SQIVND (reference sequence). V lost 7 bases and J lost 0; bases outside the gene matches: 8. This chain's CDR3 is CASKPDRDSNYGYTF. The CDR3 DNA sequence: TGTGCCAGTAAGCCCGACAGGGACTCTAACTATGGCTACACCTTC.

The chain combines TRBV6-1 with TRBJ2-7; D gene unclear. V was shortened by 6 bases and J by 0 bases, with 6 bases between the two germline ends. Germline V gives CDR1 MNHNS, CDR2 SASEGT. The CDR3 totals 12 residues. The CDR3 DNA reads TGTGCCAGCAGCCTATTCTCCTACGAGCAGTACTTC. The encoded protein is CASSLFSYEQYF.

This clone was observed a handful of times. The chain employs TRBV6-9 and TRBJ1-5; 11 bases map to TRBD1. Germline V gene lookup returns CDR1 MNHGY and CDR2 SVAAGI. V lost 5 bases to trimming and J lost 11 bases; unmatched junction nucleotides: 2. The CDR3 has 12 residues. For the CDR3, the DNA is TGTGCCAGCAGTGGACAGGGGGCGGCCCAGCATTTT. This codes for CASSGQGAAQHF.

This clone was detected only a few times. V and J are TRBV7-4 and TRBJ2-1, with 10 positions matching TRBD2. V lost 4 bases to trimming and J lost 5 bases; unmatched junction nucleotides: 5. The CDR3 totals 15 residues. CDR1 and CDR2 (germline): SGHVT, SQSDAQ. CDR3 sequence reads: CASSSLAGEDNEQFF. The DNA for the CDR3 is TGTGCCAGCAGCTCGCTAGCGGGAGAGGACAATGAGCAGTTCTTC.

CDR3 amino acids: CASSRTGNEQFF. DNA for the CDR3: TGTGCCAGCAGTCGGACAGGGAATGAGCAGTTCTTC. The V gene is TRBV6-1, the J gene TRBJ2-1; 8 bases match TRBD1. V trimming: 5 bases; J trimming: 7 bases; junction bases outside the gene matches: 1. This CDR3 is 12 amino acids long. Germline values: CDR1 MNHNS, CDR2 SASEGT.

The chain uses TRBV9 and TRBJ2-5; weak D call: TRBD1 (6 bases). The V and J ends lost 3 bases and 7 bases respectively, with 16 bases between them. The length of the CDR3 is 14 residues. The germline CDR1 and CDR2 sequences are SGDLS and YYNGEE. CDR3: CASSELGTPGTQYF. The CDR3 DNA is TGTGCCAGCAGCGAACTAGGGACACCTGGGACCCAGTACTTC.

The V gene is TRBV7-9, the J gene TRBJ1-2; D ambiguous. The CDR3 runs to 14 residues. Germline-derived CDR1 and CDR2 are SEHNR and FQNEAQ (reference sequence). Between the trimmed V and J ends, which lost 1 base and 4 bases, there was a span of 10 bases. Here the CDR3 DNA reads TGTGCCAGCAGCTTAGAAGGAGGGCTCTATGGCTACACCTTC. Translation: CASSLEGGLYGYTF.

The J gene is TRBJ2-1, the V gene TRBV7-3, with a weak D call TRBD2 (6 bases). Germline V gene sequence: CDR1 SGHTA, CDR2 FQGTGA. Trimming stripped 1 base from V and 0 bases from J, with 10 bases between. The CDR3 totals 16 residues. For the CDR3, the DNA is TGTGCCAGCAGCTTAAAATTCGGGAGCTCCTACAATGAGCAGTTCTTC. Its translation: CASSLKFGSSYNEQFF.

CDR3: CASSRNPRPQGKGNSPLHF. CDR3 DNA sequence: TGTGCCAGCAGCCGTAACCCAAGACCGCAGGGGAAGGGTAATTCACCCCTCCACTTT. V is TRBV11-3 and J is TRBJ1-6; D possibly corresponds to TRBD1 (6 bases). There are 19 residues in the CDR3. Germline V gene data show CDR1 as SGHNT and CDR2 as YENEEA. Trimming pared 5 bases from V and 6 bases from J, leaving 26 bases between.

V usage is TRBV4-3 and J usage is TRBJ2-1; the D is unclear. Germline CDR1 and CDR2: LGHNA and YSLEER. The CDR3 loop spans 18 amino acids. V was trimmed by 0 bases and J by 1 base, leaving 16 bases between them. The CDR3 sequence: CASSQEGPLELSYNEQFF. The CDR3 coding sequence is TGCGCCAGCAGCCAAGAAGGCCCGCTGGAGCTGTCCTACAATGAGCAGTTCTTC.

The chain joins TRBV7-3 to TRBJ2-2; 8 bases fit TRBD1. This CDR3 has 17 residues. The V gene end was trimmed by 1 base and the J gene end by 4 bases; junction bases not matched to a gene: 8. Per the germline V gene, CDR1 is SGHTA and CDR2 is FQGTGA. As DNA, the CDR3 is TGTGCCAGCAGCTTAATTGGGCAGGGGGCAGGCACCGGGGAGCTGTTTTTT. It translates to CASSLIGQGAGTGELFF.

The chain joins TRBV5-8 to TRBJ1-2, with TRBD1 matching 11 bases. Germline CDR1 reads SGHTS; CDR2 reads YDEGEE. The CDR3 extends over 17 amino acids. The J segment lost 5 bases and the V segment lost 2 bases, leaving 11 bases of the junction unmatched. CDR3 nucleotides: TGTGCCAGCAGCTTTCTCTGGACAGGGGGCATTCGGTATGGCTACACCTTC. It codes for CASSFLWTGGIRYGYTF.

This sequence joins TRBV12-2 and TRBJ2-6; the listed D gene, TRBD2, was not tested against the DNA. TRBV12-2 is shown as a pseudogene. The CDR3 spans 18 residues. For the CDR3, the DNA is TGTGCAAGTCGCGAGCGGGGCTCCACACAAAGTCGGGCCAACGTCCTGACTTTC. Its translation is CASRERGSTQSRANVLTF.

The genes are TRBV4-1 and TRBJ2-7; 7 bases are a match to TRBD2. Germline V gene data show CDR1 as MGHRA and CDR2 as YSYEKL. CDR3 length: 16 residues. Unmatched junction bases numbered 19, after V lost 8 bases and J lost 6 bases. The CDR3 is CASEYGDGGSGGEQYF. CDR3 DNA: TGCGCCAGCGAATATGGCGATGGCGGGAGTGGAGGCGAGCAGTACTTC.

The genes are TRBV18 and TRBJ2-7; 10 bases map to TRBD2. The V segment lost 2 bases and the J segment 4 bases; nucleotides outside the gene matches: 2. CDR3 length: 14 residues. Germline V lookup: CDR1 KGHSH, CDR2 LQKENI. The CDR3 spells CASSPSSGGYEQYF. CDR3 nucleotide sequence: TGTGCCAGCTCACCATCTAGCGGGGGATACGAGCAGTACTTC.

Only a few counts were recorded for this clone. The chain employs TRBV7-2 and TRBJ2-7; 8 bases agree with TRBD2. Per germline, CDR1 SGHTA and CDR2 FQGNSA. This CDR3 has 14 amino acids. The junction had 9 bases not matched to a gene; V was cut back by 5 bases and J by 6 bases. The CDR3 DNA follows: TGTGCCAGCAGCCCGCGGGAGGCTATCCGCGAGCAGTACTTC. Protein sequence: CASSPREAIREQYF.

Notes on this clone: The sample has other DNA sequences that encode this CDR3 too. CDR3 region: CASSLGGGSETQYF. The CDR3 nucleotides read TGCGCCAGTAGCCTCGGGGGGGGTTCAGAGACCCAGTACTTC. The chain uses TRBV5-1 and TRBJ2-5; 8 bases agree with TRBD2. After removal of 8 bases from V and 4 bases from J, the junction contained 10 bases not matched to a gene. The germline CDR1 and CDR2 sequences are SGHRS and YFSETQ. The CDR3 length is 14 residues.

CDR3 sequence reads: CASRPGTDRTGELFF. The CDR3 DNA reads TGTGCCAGCAGACCCGGGACAGACCGCACCGGGGAGCTGTTTTTT. The V gene is TRBV6-5, the J gene TRBJ2-2, with 7 bases aligning to TRBD1. Germline V lookup: CDR1 MNHEY, CDR2 SVGAGI. This CDR3 has 15 residues. The V gene end was trimmed by 6 bases and the J gene end by 4 bases; junction bases not matched to a gene: 8.

This clone was counted only a few times. The V gene is TRBV5-4, the J gene TRBJ2-5; D is possibly TRBD2 (7 bases). V was cut by 0 bases and J by 5 bases, with 14 bases left in between. CDR3 length: 15 residues. The germline CDR1 and CDR2 sequences are SGHNT and YYREEE (reference sequence). CDR3 residues: CASSLVGGAGETQYF. The CDR3 DNA follows: TGTGCCAGCAGCTTGGTGGGGGGGGCAGGGGAGACCCAGTACTTC.

This clone showed up just a few times. The J gene is TRBJ2-7, the V gene TRBV23-1; D gene unclear. TRBV23-1 falls under the ORF class, with uncertain function. V was pared by 5 bases and J by 6 bases, with 11 bases between. The CDR3 is 12 amino acids. CDR3 loop: CASSIISCEQYF. The CDR3 DNA sequence: TGCGCCAGCAGTATTATCAGTTGCGAGCAGTACTTC.

This clone turned up a few times. The chain recombines TRBV7-8 with TRBJ1-1; 10 bases map to TRBD1. The CDR3 is made up of 19 amino acids. V dropped 5 bases and J dropped 3; count of bases not matched to a gene: 18. CDR1 is SGHVS, CDR2 FQNEAQ, per germline. The CDR3 protein is CASSRTSTGQGVRYTEAFF. In DNA form, the CDR3 reads TGTGCCAGCAGCCGAACATCAACCGGACAGGGGGTGAGGTACACTGAAGCTTTCTTT.

This clone was recorded a few times. CDR3: CASSPGTGYKFF. CDR3 sequence (DNA): TGTGCCAGCAGCCCAGGGACAGGATACAAGTTCTTC. The chain uses TRBV5-4 and TRBJ2-1, with 8 bases matching TRBD1. This CDR3 has 12 amino acids. V lost 4 bases and J lost 14; bases outside the gene matches: 8. Germline CDR1 is SGHNT and CDR2 is YYREEE (reference sequence).

The table lists this clone with a few counts. This chain connects TRBV5-5 to TRBJ2-4; TRBD1 matches at 7 bases. Germline V CDR1 and CDR2: SGHKS, YYEKEE (reference sequence). V trimming: 4 bases; J trimming: 2 bases; junction bases outside the gene matches: 18. This CDR3 has 19 residues. The CDR3 bases are TGTGCCAGCAGCAGGGGGCAGGCCTCCCTGGGGTCGTCCAAAAACATTCAGTACTTC. As protein: CASSRGQASLGSSKNIQYF.